This T cell receptor (beta chain) was found in a study of post-analysis software for immune sequencing data. Whole-study context: Clinical courses comprised relapsing-remitting, secondary progressive and progressive-relapsing multiple sclerosis.

Germline CDR1 MNHNY, CDR2 SVGAGI (reference sequence). The CDR3 totals 17 residues. Unmatched junction bases numbered 13, after V lost 3 bases and J lost 6 bases. Study-wide results and limits: There were five or six TRBV segments more frequent in patients than controls, and TRBV5-6, TRBV5-1 and TRBV20-1 were among them. Patients with multiple sclerosis recorded significantly lower normalized Chao1 diversity than controls, the study found.

Tagging with unique molecular identifiers was a feature of the TCR beta cDNA libraries. MiXCR, applied by TCRdb to the PCR reads, yields one record per CDR3 protein. The sample lists 400,000 to 500,000 distinct CDR3 sequences, approximately 42% occurring once. Remarks on this clonotype: The antigen is not known.

The sample comprised blood. This TCR came from a girl aged 2-10 years with multiple sclerosis. The chain links TRBV6-6 to TRBJ2-7, with 11 nucleotides matching TRBD2. This chain's CDR3 is CASSYRLAGLLGREQYF. CDR3 in DNA: TGTGCCAGCAGTTATAGACTAGCGGGACTCCTCGGGCGCGAGCAGTACTTC.